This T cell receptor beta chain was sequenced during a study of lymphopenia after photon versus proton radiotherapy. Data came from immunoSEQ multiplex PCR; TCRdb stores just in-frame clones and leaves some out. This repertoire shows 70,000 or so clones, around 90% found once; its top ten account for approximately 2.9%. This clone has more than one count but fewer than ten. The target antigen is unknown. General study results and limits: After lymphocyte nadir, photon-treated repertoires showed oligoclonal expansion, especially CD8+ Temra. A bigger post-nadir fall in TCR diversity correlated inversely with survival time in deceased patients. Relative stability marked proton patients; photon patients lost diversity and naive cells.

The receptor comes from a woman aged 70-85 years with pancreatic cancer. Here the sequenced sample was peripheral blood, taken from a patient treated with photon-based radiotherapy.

The CDR3 coding sequence is TGTGCCAGTAGTGATACAGGGGGCCATCAGCCCCAGCATTTT. Protein sequence: CASSDTGGHQPQHF. The chain joins TRBV19 to TRBJ1-5, with 9 bases matching TRBD1. The germline V gene has CDR1 LNHDA and CDR2 SQIVND (reference sequence). The CDR3 length is 14 residues. V lost 5 bases and J lost 5; bases outside the gene matches: 4.